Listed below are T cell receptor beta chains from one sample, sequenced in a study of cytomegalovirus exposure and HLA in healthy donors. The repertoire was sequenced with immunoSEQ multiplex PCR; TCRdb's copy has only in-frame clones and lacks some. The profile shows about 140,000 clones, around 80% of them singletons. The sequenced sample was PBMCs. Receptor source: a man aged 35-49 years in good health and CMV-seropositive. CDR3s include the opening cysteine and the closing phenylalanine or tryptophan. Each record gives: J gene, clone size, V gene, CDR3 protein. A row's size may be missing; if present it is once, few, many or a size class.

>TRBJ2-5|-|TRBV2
CASSEGGARETQYF
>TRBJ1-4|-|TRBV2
CASSGTGATNEKLFF
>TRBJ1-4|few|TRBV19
CASSMGQPEDEKLFF
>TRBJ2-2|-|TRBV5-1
CASSFINTGELFF
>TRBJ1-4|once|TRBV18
CASSPLGGVNEKLFF
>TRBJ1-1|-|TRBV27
CASSLSQLTEAFF
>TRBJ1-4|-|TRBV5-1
CASSLGRVANEKLFF
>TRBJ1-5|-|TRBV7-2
CASSLRPDRGPKHF
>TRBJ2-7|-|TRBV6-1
CAIALAGTGAREQYF
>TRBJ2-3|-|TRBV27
CASSFSSTDTQYF
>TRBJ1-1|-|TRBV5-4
CASSLQTILNTEAFF
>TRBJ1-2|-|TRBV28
CASRWTTNYGYTF
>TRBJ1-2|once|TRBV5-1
CASNPAGGDYGYTF
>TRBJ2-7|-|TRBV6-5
CASSYSPSGDYEQYF
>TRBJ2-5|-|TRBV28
CASSLSRAQETQYF
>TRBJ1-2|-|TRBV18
CASFRTGANYGYTF
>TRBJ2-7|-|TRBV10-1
CASAGTSGSSYEQYF
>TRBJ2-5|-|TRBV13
CASSFKETQYF
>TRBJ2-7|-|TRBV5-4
CASSGGSYEQYF
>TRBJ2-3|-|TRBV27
CASSWGGEGSTDTQYF
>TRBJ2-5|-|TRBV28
CASSLGQGAKEQYF
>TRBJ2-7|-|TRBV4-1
CASSQDRGGIGYEQYF
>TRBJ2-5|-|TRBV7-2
CASSWVGTGRLETQYF
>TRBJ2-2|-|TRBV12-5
CASGLDGLAHTGELFF
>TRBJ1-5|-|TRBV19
CATRTGGFGQPQHF
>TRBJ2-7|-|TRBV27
CASSSSGTYHYEQYF
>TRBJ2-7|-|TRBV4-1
CASSQDPEGAGEQYF
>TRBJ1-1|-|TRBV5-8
CASGRAANTEAFF
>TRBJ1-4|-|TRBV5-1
CASSGTGDEKLFF
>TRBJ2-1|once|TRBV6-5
CASSPLAGGPNEQFF
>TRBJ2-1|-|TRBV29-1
CSVPQGAVYNEQFF
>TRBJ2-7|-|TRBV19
CASTRTGVPYEQYF
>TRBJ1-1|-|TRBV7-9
CASSPSRAGTEAFF
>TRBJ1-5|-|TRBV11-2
CASSTTGDSNQPQHF
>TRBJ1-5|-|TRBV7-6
CASSLGTGTGSQPQHF
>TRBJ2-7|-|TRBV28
CASSPSGGPEQYF
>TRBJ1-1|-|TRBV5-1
CASSSTTGARSGTEAFF
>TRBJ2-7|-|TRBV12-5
CASGFFDTIYEQYF
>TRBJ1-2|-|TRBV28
CASSLVLDRGDGYGYTF
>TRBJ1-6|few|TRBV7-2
CASTSQGALDSPLHF
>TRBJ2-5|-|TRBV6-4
CASSDSNGETQYF
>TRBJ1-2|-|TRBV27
CASSQDRAEDGYTF
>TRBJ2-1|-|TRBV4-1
CASSQGGVGDEQFF
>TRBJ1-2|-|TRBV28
CASSLSWGANYGYTF
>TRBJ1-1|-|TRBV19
CASSLGQQNTEAFF
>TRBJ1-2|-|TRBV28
CASRRQGGYGYTF
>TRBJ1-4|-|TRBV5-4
CASSLGQNTNEKLFF
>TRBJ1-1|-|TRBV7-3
CASSQSRNTEAFF
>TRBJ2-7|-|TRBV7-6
CASSLSFGTLAYEQYF
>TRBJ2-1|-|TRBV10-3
CAISEKVGVPGSGEQFF
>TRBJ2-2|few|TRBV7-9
CASSLALMSTANTGELFF
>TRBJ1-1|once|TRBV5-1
CASSSIEVGTEAFF
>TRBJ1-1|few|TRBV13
CASSFYRVLTEAFF
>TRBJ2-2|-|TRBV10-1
CASSLRRESVGELFF